Here is one T cell receptor (beta chain) with its context. Antigen specificity is unknown. Sequencing was performed with immunoSEQ multiplex PCR; in TCRdb, only in-frame clones are kept and a portion is missing. The sample has over 10,000 clones, around 77% seen once. The data are from a study of PD-1 blockade in classical Hodgkin lymphoma. The V segment lost 2 bases and the J segment 8 bases; nucleotides outside the gene matches: 7. The CDR3 runs to 15 residues. Germline V gives CDR1 SGHRS, CDR2 YFSETQ. All the patients suffered relapse after autologous stem cell transplantation, and brentuximab vedotin exposure differed. Study observations and caveats: CD4+ TCR diversity, unlike CD8+, rose significantly by C4D1.

The source of this sequence is a human donor with classical Hodgkin lymphoma. The rearrangement links TRBV5-1 to TRBJ2-1; 10 bases map to TRBD1. The sample was peripheral blood mononuclear cells (PBMCs), taken at baseline. CDR3 in amino acids: CASSLRDRGWDEQFF. DNA of the CDR3: TGCGCCAGCAGCTTACGGGACAGGGGTTGGGATGAGCAGTTCTTC.